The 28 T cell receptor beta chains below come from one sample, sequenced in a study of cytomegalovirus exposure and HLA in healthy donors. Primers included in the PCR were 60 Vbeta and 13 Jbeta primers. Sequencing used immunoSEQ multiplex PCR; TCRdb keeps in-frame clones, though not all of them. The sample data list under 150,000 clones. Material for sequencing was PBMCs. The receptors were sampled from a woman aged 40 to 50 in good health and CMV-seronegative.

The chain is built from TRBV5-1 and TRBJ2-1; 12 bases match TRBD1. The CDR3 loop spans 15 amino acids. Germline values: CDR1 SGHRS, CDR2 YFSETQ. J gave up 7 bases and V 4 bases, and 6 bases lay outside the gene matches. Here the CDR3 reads CASSRGQGAGNEQFF. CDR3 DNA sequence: TGCGCCAGCAGCAGGGGACAGGGGGCGGGGAATGAGCAGTTCTTC.

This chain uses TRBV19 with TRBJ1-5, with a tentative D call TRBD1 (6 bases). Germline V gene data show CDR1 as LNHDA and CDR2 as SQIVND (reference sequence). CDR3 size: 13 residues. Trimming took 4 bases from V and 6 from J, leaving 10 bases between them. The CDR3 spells CASSKTGSQPQHF. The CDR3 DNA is TGTGCCAGTAGTAAGACAGGCAGTCAGCCCCAGCATTTT.

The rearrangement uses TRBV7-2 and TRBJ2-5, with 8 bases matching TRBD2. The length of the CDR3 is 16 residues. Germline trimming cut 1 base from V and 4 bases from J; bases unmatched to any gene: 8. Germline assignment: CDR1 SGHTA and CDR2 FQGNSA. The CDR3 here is CASSLETGGWGETQYF. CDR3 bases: TGTGCCAGCAGCTTAGAGACGGGGGGGTGGGGAGAGACCCAGTACTTC.

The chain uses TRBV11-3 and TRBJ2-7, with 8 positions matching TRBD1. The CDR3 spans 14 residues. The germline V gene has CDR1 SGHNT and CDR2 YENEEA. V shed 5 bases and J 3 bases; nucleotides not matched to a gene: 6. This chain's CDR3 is CASSVQGAGYEQYF. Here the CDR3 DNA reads TGTGCCAGCAGCGTCCAGGGGGCAGGCTACGAGCAGTACTTC.

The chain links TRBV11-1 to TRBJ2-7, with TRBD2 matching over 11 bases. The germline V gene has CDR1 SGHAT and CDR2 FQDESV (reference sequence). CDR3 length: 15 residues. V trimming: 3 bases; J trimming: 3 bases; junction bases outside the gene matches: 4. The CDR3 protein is CASSLLAGGNYEQYV. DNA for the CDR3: TGTGCCAGCAGCTTGCTAGCGGGGGGAAACTACGAGCAGTACGTC.

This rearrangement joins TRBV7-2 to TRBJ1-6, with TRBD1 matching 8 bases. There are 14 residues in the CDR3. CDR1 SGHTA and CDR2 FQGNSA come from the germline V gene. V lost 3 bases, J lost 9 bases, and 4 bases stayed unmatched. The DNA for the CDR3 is TGTGCCAGCAGCTTGGGGGACAGGCGTTCACCCCTCCACTTT. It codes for CASSLGDRRSPLHF.

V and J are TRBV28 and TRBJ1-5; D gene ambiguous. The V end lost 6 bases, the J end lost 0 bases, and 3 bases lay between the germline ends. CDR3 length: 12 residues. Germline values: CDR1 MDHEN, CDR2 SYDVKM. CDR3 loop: CASRYSNQPQHF. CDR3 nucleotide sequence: TGTGCCAGCAGGTATAGCAATCAGCCCCAGCATTTT.

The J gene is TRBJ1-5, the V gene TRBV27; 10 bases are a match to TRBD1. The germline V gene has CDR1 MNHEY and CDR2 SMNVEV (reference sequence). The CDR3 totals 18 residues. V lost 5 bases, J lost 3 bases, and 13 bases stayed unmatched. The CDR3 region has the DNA TGTGCCAGCAGTACCACGGGACAGGGGAGATCGCCCAATCAGCCCCAGCATTTT. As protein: CASSTTGQGRSPNQPQHF.

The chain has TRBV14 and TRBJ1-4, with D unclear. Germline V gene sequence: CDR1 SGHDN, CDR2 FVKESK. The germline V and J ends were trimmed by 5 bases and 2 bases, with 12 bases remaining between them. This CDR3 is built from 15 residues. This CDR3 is CASSAPAGTNEKLFF. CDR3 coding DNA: TGTGCCAGCAGCGCACCTGCAGGTACTAATGAAAAACTGTTTTTT.

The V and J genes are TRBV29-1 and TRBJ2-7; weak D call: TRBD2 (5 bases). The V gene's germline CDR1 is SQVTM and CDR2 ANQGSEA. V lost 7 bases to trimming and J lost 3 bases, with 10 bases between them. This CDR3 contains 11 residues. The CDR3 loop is CSAEVRYEQYF. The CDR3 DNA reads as TGCAGCGCGGAGGTACGCTACGAGCAGTACTTC.

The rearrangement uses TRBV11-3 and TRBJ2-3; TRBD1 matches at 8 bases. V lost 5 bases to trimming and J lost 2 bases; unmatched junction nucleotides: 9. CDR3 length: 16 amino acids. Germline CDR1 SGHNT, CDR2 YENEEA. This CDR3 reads CASSGGGQGNTDTQYF. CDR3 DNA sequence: TGTGCCAGCAGCGGAGGCGGACAGGGTAACACAGATACGCAGTATTTT.

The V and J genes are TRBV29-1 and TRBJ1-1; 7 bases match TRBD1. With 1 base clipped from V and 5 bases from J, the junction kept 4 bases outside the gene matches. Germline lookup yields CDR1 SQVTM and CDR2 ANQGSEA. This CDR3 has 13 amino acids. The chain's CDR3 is CSVEGGGWTEAFF. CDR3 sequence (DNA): TGCAGCGTTGAAGGAGGGGGCTGGACTGAAGCTTTCTTT.

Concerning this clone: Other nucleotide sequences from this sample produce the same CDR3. In DNA, the CDR3 is TGTGCCAGCAGTGAAGGGCTAGGATGGAGTGAGCAGTTCTTC. Amino acids: CASSEGLGWSEQFF. J is TRBJ2-1 and V is TRBV2; D unclear. The germline V gene has CDR1 SNHLY and CDR2 FYNNEI. Trimming stripped 1 base from V and 9 bases from J, with 13 bases between. This CDR3 has 14 amino acids.

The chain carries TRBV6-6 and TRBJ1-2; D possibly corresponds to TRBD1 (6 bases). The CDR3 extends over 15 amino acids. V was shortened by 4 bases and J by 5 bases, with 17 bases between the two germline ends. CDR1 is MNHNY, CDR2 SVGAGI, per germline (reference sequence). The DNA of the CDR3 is TGTGCCAGCAGTTCCCCCGGAGACAGGAGTTATGGCTACACCTTC. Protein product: CASSSPGDRSYGYTF.

This chain's CDR3 is CASSLMGQHEAFF. The CDR3 nucleotides are TGTGCCAGCAGCCTAATGGGACAGCACGAAGCTTTCTTT. This chain joins TRBV7-3 and TRBJ1-1; 7 bases are a match to TRBD1. CDR3 length equals 13 residues. Germline V gene data show CDR1 as SGHTA and CDR2 as FQGTGA. J lost 8 bases, V lost 5 bases, and 8 bases had no gene match. Full variable domain (missing parts from reference TRBV7-3 and TRBJ1-1): GAGVSQTPSNKVTEKGKYVELRCDPISGHTALYWYRQSLGQGPEFLIYFQGTGAADDSGLPNDRFFAVRPEGSVSTLKIQRTERGDSAVYLCASSLMGQHEAFFGQGTRLTVV.

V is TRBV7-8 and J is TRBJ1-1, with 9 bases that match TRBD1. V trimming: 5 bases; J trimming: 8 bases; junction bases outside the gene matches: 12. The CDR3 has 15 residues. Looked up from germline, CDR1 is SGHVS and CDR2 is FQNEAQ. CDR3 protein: CASSPVPGQGIEAFF. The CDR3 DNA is TGTGCCAGCAGCCCCGTTCCGGGACAGGGAATCGAAGCTTTCTTT.

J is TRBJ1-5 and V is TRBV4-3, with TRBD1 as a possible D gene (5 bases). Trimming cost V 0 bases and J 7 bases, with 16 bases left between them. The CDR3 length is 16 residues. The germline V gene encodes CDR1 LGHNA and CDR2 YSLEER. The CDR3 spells CASSQEYLRGEQPQHF. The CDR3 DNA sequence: TGCGCCAGCAGCCAAGAATATCTCCGGGGGGAGCAGCCCCAGCATTTT.

CDR3 in DNA: TGTGCCAGCAGCACACAGGGGTTCGGCACTGAAGCTTTCTTT. Its translation is CASSTQGFGTEAFF. The chain combines TRBV7-2 with TRBJ1-1; 7 bases line up with TRBD1. The CDR3 contains 14 residues. After removal of 5 bases from V and 4 bases from J, the junction contained 7 bases not matched to a gene. The germline CDR1 and CDR2 sequences are SGHTA and FQGNSA.

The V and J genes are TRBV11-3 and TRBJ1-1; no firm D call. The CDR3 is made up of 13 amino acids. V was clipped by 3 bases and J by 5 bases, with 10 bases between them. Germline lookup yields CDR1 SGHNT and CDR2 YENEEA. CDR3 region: CASSFSRYTEAFF. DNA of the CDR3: TGTGCCAGCAGCTTCTCGAGGTATACTGAAGCTTTCTTT.

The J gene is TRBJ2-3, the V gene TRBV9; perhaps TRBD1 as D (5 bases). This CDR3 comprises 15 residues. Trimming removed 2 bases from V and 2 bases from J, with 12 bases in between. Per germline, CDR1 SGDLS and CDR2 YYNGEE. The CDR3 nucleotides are TGTGCCAGCAGCGTCCTCAGGACATCCACAGATACGCAGTATTTT. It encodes CASSVLRTSTDTQYF. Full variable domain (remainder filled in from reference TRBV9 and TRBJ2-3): DSGVTQTPKHLITATGQRVTLRCSPRSGDLSVYWYQQSLDQGLQFLIQYYNGEERAKGNILERFSAQQFPDLHSELNLSSLELGDSALYFCASSVLRTSTDTQYFGPGTRLTVL.

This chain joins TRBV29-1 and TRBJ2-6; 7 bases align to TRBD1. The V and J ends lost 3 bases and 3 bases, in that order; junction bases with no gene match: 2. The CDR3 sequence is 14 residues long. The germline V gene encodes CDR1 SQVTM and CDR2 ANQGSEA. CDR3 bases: TGCAGCGTTGACGACAGGGATGGGGCCAACGTCCTGACTTTC. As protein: CSVDDRDGANVLTF.

The CDR3 nucleotides read TGTGCCAGCAGTTACTCGATAGCGGGGGGGCGTGAGACCCAGTACTTC. This encodes CASSYSIAGGRETQYF. This chain joins TRBV6-5 and TRBJ2-5; 11 bases fit TRBD2. V shed 0 bases, J shed 5 bases, and the junction held 5 bases outside the gene matches. This CDR3 is built from 16 residues. Germline assignment: CDR1 MNHEY and CDR2 SVGAGI.

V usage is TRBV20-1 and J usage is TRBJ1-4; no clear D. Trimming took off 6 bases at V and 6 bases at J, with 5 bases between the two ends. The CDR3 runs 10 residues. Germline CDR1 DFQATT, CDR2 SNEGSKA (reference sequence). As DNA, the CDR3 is TGCAGTGCATTCGATGAAAAACTGTTTTTT. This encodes CSAFDEKLFF.

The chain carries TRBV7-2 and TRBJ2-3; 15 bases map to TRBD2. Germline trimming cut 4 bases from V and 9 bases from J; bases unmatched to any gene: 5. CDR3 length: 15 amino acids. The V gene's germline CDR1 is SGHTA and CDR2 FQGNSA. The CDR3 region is CASSWGTSGGQTQYF. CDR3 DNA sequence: TGTGCCAGCAGCTGGGGGACTAGCGGGGGGCAGACGCAGTATTTT.

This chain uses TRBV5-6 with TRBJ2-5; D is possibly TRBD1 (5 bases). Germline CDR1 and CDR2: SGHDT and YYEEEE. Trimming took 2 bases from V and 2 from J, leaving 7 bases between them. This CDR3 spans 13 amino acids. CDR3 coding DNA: TGTGCCAGCAGCTTTCAGGGTCAAGAGACCCAGTACTTC. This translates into CASSFQGQETQYF. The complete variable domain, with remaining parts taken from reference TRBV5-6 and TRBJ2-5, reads DAGVTQSPTHLIKTRGQQVTLRCSPKSGHDTVSWYQQALGQGPQFIFQYYEEEERQRGNFPDRFSGHQFPNYSSELNVNALLLGDSALYLCASSFQGQETQYFGPGTRLLVL.

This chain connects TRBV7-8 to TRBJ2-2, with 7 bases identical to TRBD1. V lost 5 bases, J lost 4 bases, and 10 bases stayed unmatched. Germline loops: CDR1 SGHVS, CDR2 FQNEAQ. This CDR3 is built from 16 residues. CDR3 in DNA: TGTGCCAGCAGCCGAACTGACGGGACAGCCACCGGGGAGCTGTTTTTT. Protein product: CASSRTDGTATGELFF.

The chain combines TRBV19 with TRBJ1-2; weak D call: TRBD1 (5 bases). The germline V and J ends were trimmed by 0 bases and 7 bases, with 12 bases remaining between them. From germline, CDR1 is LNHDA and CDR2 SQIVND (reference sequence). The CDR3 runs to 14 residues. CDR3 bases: TGTGCCAGTAGTATAGATTGGCCAGGGTTTGGCTACACCTTC. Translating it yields CASSIDWPGFGYTF.

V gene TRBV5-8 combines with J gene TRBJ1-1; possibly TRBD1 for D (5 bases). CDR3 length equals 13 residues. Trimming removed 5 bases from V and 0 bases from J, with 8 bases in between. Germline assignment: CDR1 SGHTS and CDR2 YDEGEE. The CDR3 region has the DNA TGTGCCAGCAGATTGACAGTGAACACTGAAGCTTTCTTT. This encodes CASRLTVNTEAFF.